This TCR beta chain was recorded in a study of early T cells in non-severe SARS-CoV-2 infection. Study at large: Unsorted whole blood bulk RNA was sequenced, with unpaired chains. Study-level points and caveats: VDJdb-based annotation leaned toward anti-spike CD8 responses and missed private and CD4 specificities.

Separate cDNA molecules each had unique molecular identifiers attached to them. TCRdb itself ran the 5' RACE reads through MiXCR, one entry per CDR3 protein. Of about 66,000 distinct CDR3 sequences detected, 20% to 25% appear once; the ten largest clones hold about 17%. This clonotype turned up a few times. Antigen: not known. The source is an adult who was a healthcare worker with PCR-confirmed SARS-CoV-2 infection or an uninfected control (not recorded which). The sequencing used whole blood, collected at baseline.

CDR3 in DNA: TGTGCCAGCAGCCCTTTTATCGGGGCCGAGCAGTACTTC. Its protein product is CASSPFIGAEQYF. The chain uses TRBV3-1 and TRBJ2-7, with D perhaps assigned TRBD1 or TRBD2 (5 bases each). CDR3 length: 13 residues. Germline-derived CDR1 and CDR2 are LGHDT and YNNKEL (reference sequence). V was trimmed by 4 bases and J by 6 bases, leaving 13 bases between them.